What follows are 27 T cell receptor beta chains derived from one specimen sequenced in a study of blood T cell repertoires in COVID-19. The method was immunoSEQ multiplex PCR; TCRdb's version includes in-frame clones alone and lacks a portion of them. The profile shows 15,000 or so clones, about 91% of them singletons. Sequencing input: peripheral blood. Receptors originate from a human donor in a cohort sampled during active COVID-19.

This clone was seen more than once but under ten times. The chain combines TRBV10-3 with TRBJ2-7, with 7 bases fitting TRBD1. Per germline, CDR1 ENHRY and CDR2 SYGVKD. Trimming removed 2 bases from V and 3 bases from J; junction bases left unmatched: 4. There are 14 residues in the CDR3. This CDR3 reads CAISERDRRYEQYF. CDR3 sequence (DNA): TGTGCCATCAGTGAGAGGGACAGACGCTACGAGCAGTACTTC.

CDR3 coding DNA: TGTGCCAGCAGCCAAGATGAGCGGACCTCCTACAATGAGCAGTTCTTC. It encodes CASSQDERTSYNEQFF. The chain recombines TRBV3-1 (or the pseudogene TRBV3-2) with TRBJ2-1, with a tentative D call TRBD2 (5 bases). Germline CDR1 is LGHDT and CDR2 is YNNKEL (reference sequence). The CDR3 is 16 amino acids. V was trimmed by 0 bases and J by 0 bases, leaving 9 bases between them.

DNA for the CDR3: TGTGCCAGCAGCTTCCGGACAGGAGCTGAAGCTTTCTTT. Its translation: CASSFRTGAEAFF. The V and J genes are TRBV7-9 and TRBJ1-1; 7 bases map to TRBD1. The germline gives CDR1 SEHNR, CDR2 FQNEAQ (reference sequence). The CDR3 has 13 residues. Trimming removed 3 bases from V and 6 bases from J; junction bases left unmatched: 4.

This chain joins TRBV3-1 (or the pseudogene TRBV3-2) and TRBJ2-1, with a weak D call TRBD1 (6 bases). This CDR3 region has 15 residues. CDR1 is LGHDT and CDR2 is YNNKEL in the germline V gene (reference sequence). Trimming removed 5 bases at V and 8 bases at J, with 19 bases between. CDR3 sequence reads: CASSYGQQMWDEQFF. CDR3 bases: TGTGCCAGCAGCTACGGACAGCAGATGTGGGATGAGCAGTTCTTC.

The chain is built from TRBV4-2 and TRBJ2-1; 9 bases are shared with TRBD2. The junction had 14 bases not matched to a gene; V was cut back by 0 bases and J by 8 bases. This CDR3 region has 18 residues. Germline CDR1 LGHNA, CDR2 YNFKEQ. CDR3 amino acids: CASSQDLRGGRAYDEQFF. In nucleotides, the CDR3 is TGTGCCAGCAGCCAAGATCTGCGGGGGGGGAGGGCTTATGATGAGCAGTTCTTC.

The genes are TRBV19 and TRBJ2-1; 12 positions match TRBD2. The germline gives CDR1 LNHDA, CDR2 SQIVND (reference sequence). V dropped 5 bases and J dropped 7; count of bases not matched to a gene: 6. The CDR3 spans 15 residues. The CDR3 DNA is TGTGCCAGTAGTGTTCTAGCGGGGGGGGTTAATGAGCAGTTCTTC. Protein product: CASSVLAGGVNEQFF.

This chain uses TRBV14 with TRBJ1-2; D uncertain. Deletions cut 1 base from V and 7 bases from J, with 13 bases between. This CDR3 has 14 amino acids. Germline values: CDR1 SGHDN, CDR2 FVKESK. CDR3 nucleotide sequence: TGTGCCAGCAGCCAAGCCTTTTCCCGGGGTGGCTACACCTTC. The encoded protein is CASSQAFSRGGYTF.

The V and J genes are TRBV7-2 and TRBJ1-5; D is possibly TRBD1 (6 bases). Between the trimmed V and J ends, which lost 1 base and 6 bases, there was a span of 10 bases. In germline, CDR1 is SGHTA, CDR2 FQGNSA. CDR3 size: 14 residues. The CDR3 DNA is TGTGCCAGCAGCTTAGACAGGGTGTCTCAGCCCCAGCATTTT. Amino acid sequence: CASSLDRVSQPQHF.

The gene calls are TRBV6-5 and TRBJ2-2; 10 bases agree with TRBD1. This CDR3 spans 15 amino acids. Germline V CDR1 and CDR2: MNHEY, SVGAGI. V lost 7 bases and J lost 5; bases outside the gene matches: 7. CDR3: CASKGDRGGTGELFF. CDR3 in DNA: TGTGCCAGCAAGGGGGACAGGGGAGGTACCGGGGAGCTGTTTTTT.

The chain couples TRBV28 to TRBJ1-1; D is unclear. Germline V gives CDR1 MDHEN, CDR2 SYDVKM. CDR3 size: 13 residues. Trimming pared 1 base from V and 9 bases from J, leaving 12 bases between. The DNA of the CDR3 is TGTGCCAGCAGTTTATTAGACTTACGGAAAGCTTTCTTT. Amino acid sequence: CASSLLDLRKAFF.

The rearrangement joins TRBV4-2 to TRBJ1-2; D perhaps matches TRBD1 (6 bases). V was cut by 1 base and J by 5 bases, with 17 bases left in between. CDR1 is LGHNA, CDR2 YNFKEQ, per germline. The CDR3 covers 16 residues. The CDR3 DNA reads TGTGCCAGCAGCCAAGTCTTGGGTAGGGGGACGTATGGCTACACCTTC. Protein sequence: CASSQVLGRGTYGYTF.

This chain connects TRBV5-4 to TRBJ2-7; 7 bases align to TRBD2. This CDR3 contains 15 residues. J lost 4 bases, V lost 2 bases, and 9 bases had no gene match. Germline V CDR1 and CDR2: SGHNT, YYREEE (reference sequence). The CDR3 sequence: CASSFVGGSQYEQYF. The CDR3 coding sequence is TGTGCCAGCAGCTTTGTGGGGGGGTCCCAGTACGAGCAGTACTTC. The full variable domain, in which reference TRBV5-4 and TRBJ2-7 provide the parts outside the CDR3, is ETGVTQSPTHLIKTRGQQVTLRCSSQSGHNTVSWYQQALGQGPQFIFQYYREEENGRGNFPPRFSGLQFPNYSSELNVNALELDDSALYLCASSFVGGSQYEQYFGPGTRLTVT.

The J gene is TRBJ2-7, the V gene TRBV7-2; 9 bases are a match to TRBD2. V was clipped by 1 base and J by 1 base; unmatched bases: 2. Germline V gene data show CDR1 as SGHTA and CDR2 as FQGNSA. CDR3 length: 15 amino acids. The CDR3 sequence: CASSLVAGESYEQYF. CDR3 DNA: TGTGCCAGCAGCTTAGTAGCGGGGGAGTCCTACGAGCAGTACTTC.

CDR3 sequence: CASSEPGQGVYEQYF. The CDR3 region has the DNA TGTGCCAGCAGTGAACCGGGACAGGGGGTCTACGAGCAGTACTTC. The chain joins TRBV28 to TRBJ2-7; 11 bases map to TRBD1. The germline CDR1 and CDR2 sequences are MDHEN and SYDVKM. The ends lost 5 bases at V and 3 bases at J; junction bases unmatched: 6. This CDR3 spans 15 amino acids.

The J gene is TRBJ1-1, the V gene TRBV6-5; 8 bases are a match to TRBD1. CDR3 length equals 13 residues. Germline trimming cut 5 bases from V and 5 bases from J; bases unmatched to any gene: 4. Germline lookup yields CDR1 MNHEY and CDR2 SVGAGI. The CDR3 here is CASSRRGQTEAFF. The CDR3 DNA sequence: TGTGCCAGCAGTCGCAGGGGGCAAACTGAAGCTTTCTTT.

This clone was seen a single time. The J gene is TRBJ1-5, the V gene TRBV27, with unresolved D. CDR1 is MNHEY, CDR2 SMNVEV, per germline (reference sequence). This CDR3 has 14 residues. The germline V and J ends were trimmed by 3 bases and 6 bases, with 12 bases remaining between them. The CDR3 protein is CASSLSYGGQPQHF. The CDR3 DNA reads TGTGCCAGCAGTTTGTCATATGGAGGTCAGCCCCAGCATTTT.

The chain couples TRBV7-2 to TRBJ1-6, with 9 bases that match TRBD1. In germline, CDR1 is SGHTA, CDR2 FQGNSA. The CDR3 sequence is 15 residues long. The V gene end was trimmed by 5 bases and the J gene end by 9 bases; junction bases not matched to a gene: 8. The CDR3 region has the DNA TGTGCCAGCAGCCCCGAAGGGACAGGGATTTCACCCCTCCACTTT. This sequence encodes CASSPEGTGISPLHF.

This rearrangement joins TRBV7-9 to TRBJ2-1; TRBD2 aligns across 8 bases. The CDR3 sequence is 15 residues long. The germline V gene encodes CDR1 SEHNR and CDR2 FQNEAQ (reference sequence). J lost 11 bases, V lost 6 bases, and 15 bases had no gene match. CDR3 protein: CASSPPGGGSDKQFF. The CDR3 DNA is TGTGCCAGCAGTCCTCCTGGCGGGGGGTCTGATAAGCAGTTCTTC.

The chain carries TRBV9 and TRBJ1-2; possible D gene TRBD1, 6 bases. CDR3 length equals 13 residues. With 4 bases removed from V and 4 bases from J, the gap between germline ends came to 11 bases. Germline V gene sequence: CDR1 SGDLS, CDR2 YYNGEE. CDR3 nucleotides: TGTGCCAGCAGCCAAAACAGGGTCTATGGCTACACCTTC. Translated: CASSQNRVYGYTF. The complete variable domain, with remaining parts taken from reference TRBV9 and TRBJ1-2, reads DSGVTQTPKHLITATGQRVTLRCSPRSGDLSVYWYQQSLDQGLQFLIQYYNGEERAKGNILERFSAQQFPDLHSELNLSSLELGDSALYFCASSQNRVYGYTFGSGTRLTVV.

V is TRBV12-3 or TRBV12-4 and J is TRBJ2-1; maybe TRBD2 (6 bases). The V end lost 3 bases, the J end lost 10 bases, and 10 bases lay between the germline ends. This CDR3 comprises 12 residues. The DNA of the CDR3 is TGTGCCAGCAGTTTCCTTGGGGGGGAGCAGTTCTTC. The encoded protein is CASSFLGGEQFF.

The J gene is TRBJ1-2, the V gene TRBV5-1; D perhaps matches TRBD1 (6 bases). Per the germline V gene, CDR1 is SGHRS and CDR2 is YFSETQ. Trimming pared 2 bases from V and 8 bases from J, leaving 16 bases between. There are 14 residues in the CDR3. CDR3 sequence: CASSLNNREEGYTF. The CDR3 bases are TGCGCCAGCAGCTTAAACAACAGGGAAGAGGGCTACACCTTC.

The chain recombines TRBV30 with TRBJ2-5; D is unclear. Between the trimmed V and J ends, which lost 4 bases and 0 bases, there was a span of 9 bases. Germline V CDR1 and CDR2: GTSNPN, SVGIG (reference sequence). The CDR3 spans 13 residues. CDR3 region: CAWITLNQETQYF. The DNA for the CDR3 is TGTGCCTGGATCACTTTGAACCAAGAGACCCAGTACTTC.

V is TRBV6-5 and J is TRBJ2-7; 11 nucleotides agree with TRBD2. The trim removed 6 bases at V and 3 bases at J, leaving 4 bases unmatched. The CDR3 contains 14 residues. The germline gives CDR1 MNHEY, CDR2 SVGAGI. The CDR3 loop reads CASRPSGGSYEQYF. CDR3 in DNA: TGTGCCAGCAGACCTAGCGGGGGGAGCTACGAGCAGTACTTC.

The chain is built from TRBV3-1 (or the pseudogene TRBV3-2) and TRBJ1-5, with 9 bases matching TRBD1. J was trimmed by 5 bases and V by 4 bases; bases with no gene match: 3. Germline CDR1 LGHDT, CDR2 YNNKEL (reference sequence). This CDR3 is built from 14 residues. The CDR3 bases are TGTGCCAGCAGCCGGGACAGGGACTATCAGCCCCAGCATTTT. Protein: CASSRDRDYQPQHF.

CDR3 residues: CASSRLAGAGGTDTQYF. The CDR3 DNA reads TGTGCCAGCTCACGACTAGCGGGGGCGGGCGGCACAGATACGCAGTATTTT. The chain employs TRBV18 and TRBJ2-3, with 12 bases lining up with TRBD2. J gave up 1 base and V 4 bases, and 6 bases lay outside the gene matches. The CDR3 spans 17 residues. CDR1 is KGHSH and CDR2 is LQKENI in the germline V gene.

The chain couples TRBV5-6 to TRBJ2-4; perhaps TRBD2 as D (7 bases). V lost 4 bases and J 8 bases, leaving 16 bases between the germline ends. Germline assignment: CDR1 SGHDT and CDR2 YYEEEE. The CDR3 consists of 14 residues. The chain's CDR3 is CASSGRGAKDIQYF. As DNA, the CDR3 is TGTGCCAGCAGCGGACGGGGGGCAAAGGACATTCAGTACTTC.

This rearrangement joins TRBV7-3 to TRBJ2-5; 9 bases are a match to TRBD2. The CDR3 consists of 15 residues. The J segment lost 5 bases and the V segment lost 2 bases, leaving 6 bases of the junction unmatched. Germline V gene lookup returns CDR1 SGHTA and CDR2 FQGTGA. The CDR3: CASSLQAGGRETQYF. CDR3 nucleotide sequence: TGTGCCAGCAGCTTACAGGCGGGGGGGCGTGAGACCCAGTACTTC.